This T cell receptor (beta chain) was obtained from a study of T cells after yellow fever vaccination. Remarks on this clonotype: The antigen is undetermined.

TCR cDNA was made by 5'RACE template switching, adding a universal primer site and UMIs. TCRdb reprocessed the 5' RACE reads via MiXCR and lists one record per CDR3 protein. The top ten hold around 33% of the sample, which has 150,000 to 200,000 distinct CDR3 sequences, approximately 10% seen once. The CDR3 consists of 14 residues. The ends were cut back, 5 bases at V and 3 bases at J, with 10 bases in the middle. In germline, CDR1 is ENHRY, CDR2 SYGVKD. Study outcomes and limitations: A minor fraction of clonotypes spanned both CD4 and CD8 compartments. Boosting was followed by the reappearance of most primary-vaccination clones (roughly 96% CD4, 85% to 90% CD8).

This TCR came from a man between 18 and 35 years old who received the YFV17D yellow fever vaccine. The sample was CD8+ T cells sorted from PBMCs, taken 45 days after the yellow fever booster vaccination. This chain connects TRBV10-3 to TRBJ2-2; the D is unclear. For the CDR3, the DNA is TGTGCCATCAGTAGGTCCCAGGACACCGGGGAGCTGTTTTTT. It specifies CAISRSQDTGELFF.